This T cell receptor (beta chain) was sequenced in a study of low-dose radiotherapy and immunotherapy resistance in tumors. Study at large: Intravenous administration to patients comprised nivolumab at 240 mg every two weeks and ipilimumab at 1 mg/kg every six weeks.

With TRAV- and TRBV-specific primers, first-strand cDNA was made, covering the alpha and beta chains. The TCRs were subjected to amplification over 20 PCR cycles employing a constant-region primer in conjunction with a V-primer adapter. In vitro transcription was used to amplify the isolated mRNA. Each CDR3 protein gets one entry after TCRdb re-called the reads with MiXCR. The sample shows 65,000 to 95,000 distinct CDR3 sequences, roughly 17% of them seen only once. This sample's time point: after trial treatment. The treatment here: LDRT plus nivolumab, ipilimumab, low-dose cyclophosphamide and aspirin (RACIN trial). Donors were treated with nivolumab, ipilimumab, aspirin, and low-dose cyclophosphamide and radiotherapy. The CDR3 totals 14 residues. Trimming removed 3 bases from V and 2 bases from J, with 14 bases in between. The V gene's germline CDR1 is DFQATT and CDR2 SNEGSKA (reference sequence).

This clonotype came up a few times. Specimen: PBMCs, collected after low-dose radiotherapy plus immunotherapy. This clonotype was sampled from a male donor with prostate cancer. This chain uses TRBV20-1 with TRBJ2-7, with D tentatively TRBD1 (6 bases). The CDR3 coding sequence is TGCAGTGCTAGGGGTATGACAGGCACCTACGAGCAGTACTTC. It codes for CSARGMTGTYEQYF.